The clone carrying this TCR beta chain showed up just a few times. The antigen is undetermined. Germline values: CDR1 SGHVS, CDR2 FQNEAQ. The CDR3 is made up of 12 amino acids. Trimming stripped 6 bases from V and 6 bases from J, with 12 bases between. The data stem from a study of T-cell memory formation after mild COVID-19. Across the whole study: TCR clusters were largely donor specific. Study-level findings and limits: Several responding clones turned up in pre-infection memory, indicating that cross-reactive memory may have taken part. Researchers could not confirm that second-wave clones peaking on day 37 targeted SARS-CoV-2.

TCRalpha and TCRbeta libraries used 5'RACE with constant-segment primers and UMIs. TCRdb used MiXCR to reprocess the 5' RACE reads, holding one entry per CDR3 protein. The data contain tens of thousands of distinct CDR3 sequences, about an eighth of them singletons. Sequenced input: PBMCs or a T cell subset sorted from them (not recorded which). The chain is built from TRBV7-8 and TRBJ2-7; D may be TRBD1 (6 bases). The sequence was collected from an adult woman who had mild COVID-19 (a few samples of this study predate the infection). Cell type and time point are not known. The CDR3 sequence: CASSLQGTEQYF. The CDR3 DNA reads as TGTGCCAGCAGTTTACAGGGTACCGAGCAGTACTTC.